The 27 T cell receptor beta chains in this list originate from one sample, sequenced in a study of shared clonotypes between healthy human individuals. The data were produced by immunoSEQ multiplex PCR, yet TCRdb's version contains in-frame clones alone and is incomplete. The top ten hold about 0.13% of the sample, which has 2 million to 2.5 million clones, nearly 97% seen once. Sequencing input: naive CD4+ T cells sorted from blood. Regarding subset: CD45RA+ positively selected. The receptors here all came from a man aged 18 to 29 in good health.

This clone is a singleton in its sample. The chain recombines TRBV5-6 with TRBJ2-7; the D is unclear. Deletions cut 0 bases from V and 2 bases from J, with 9 bases between. This CDR3 is built from 14 residues. The germline gives CDR1 SGHDT, CDR2 YYEEEE. CDR3 loop: CASSLDPSTYEQYF. Written as DNA, the CDR3 is TGTGCCAGCAGCTTGGACCCCAGTACCTACGAGCAGTACTTC.

This sequence joins TRBV5-1 and TRBJ1-1; possibly TRBD1 for D (6 bases). The CDR3 spans 14 residues. V lost 4 bases to trimming and J lost 4 bases, with 14 bases between them. In germline, CDR1 is SGHRS, CDR2 YFSETQ. The CDR3 loop is CASSAQGGSTEAFF. The DNA for the CDR3 is TGCGCCAGCAGCGCACAGGGTGGAAGCACTGAAGCTTTCTTT. Together with reference TRBV5-1 and TRBJ1-1, the CDR3 gives the full variable domain: KAGVTQTPRYLIKTRGQQVTLSCSPISGHRSVSWYQQTPGQGLQFLFEYFSETQRNKGNFPGRFSGRQFSNSRSEMNVSTLELGDSALYLCASSAQGGSTEAFFGQGTRLTVV.

CDR3 loop: CSVPTEMNTEAFF. CDR3 sequence (DNA): TGCAGCGTCCCGACAGAAATGAACACTGAAGCTTTCTTT. The chain couples TRBV29-1 to TRBJ1-1; possible D gene TRBD1, 5 bases. The CDR3 extends over 13 amino acids. The germline V gene encodes CDR1 SQVTM and CDR2 ANQGSEA. Trimming shortened V by 6 bases and J by 0 bases, and 11 bases separated the two germline ends.

J is TRBJ2-7 and V is TRBV7-2, with TRBD1 matching 7 bases. Germline V gene sequence: CDR1 SGHTA, CDR2 FQGNSA. Trimming removed 4 bases from V and 3 bases from J; junction bases left unmatched: 9. The CDR3 sequence is 15 residues long. The DNA for the CDR3 is TGTGCCAGCAGCTCCCCCCAGACAGGGAACTACGAGCAGTACTTC. Encoded protein: CASSSPQTGNYEQYF.

This chain links TRBV10-1 with TRBJ2-3, with TRBD2 matching 10 bases. V shed 4 bases and J 2 bases; nucleotides not matched to a gene: 3. From germline, CDR1 is WNHNN and CDR2 SYGVQD (reference sequence). The CDR3 runs to 15 residues. CDR3 DNA: TGCGCCAGCAGTGGAGGACTAGCGGTCACAGATACGCAGTATTTT. Its protein product is CASSGGLAVTDTQYF.

As to this clone: Other DNA sequences of this sample code for an identical CDR3. V gene TRBV5-1 combines with J gene TRBJ2-5; 10 nucleotides agree with TRBD2. Germline CDR1 SGHRS, CDR2 YFSETQ. Trimming at V came to 1 base and at J to 3 bases, leaving 0 bases not matched to a gene. This CDR3 has 14 amino acids. CDR3 residues: CASSLTSGKETQYF. The CDR3 bases are TGCGCCAGCAGCTTGACTAGCGGGAAAGAGACCCAGTACTTC.

V is TRBV14 and J is TRBJ2-7, with D possibly being TRBD1 (6 bases). Germline V gene lookup returns CDR1 SGHDN and CDR2 FVKESK. The V end lost 4 bases, the J end lost 7 bases, and 17 bases lay between the germline ends. This CDR3 is 14 amino acids long. This chain's CDR3 is CASSRLTGSTEQYF. The CDR3 nucleotides read TGTGCCAGCAGCCGACTAACAGGGAGTACAGAGCAGTACTTC.

The chain recombines TRBV10-2 with TRBJ2-1; 7 nucleotides agree with TRBD1. V gave up 7 bases and J gave up 4 bases; unmatched junction bases: 16. This CDR3 contains 17 residues. Germline V gene sequence: CDR1 WSHSY, CDR2 SAAADI. CDR3 in DNA: TGCGCCAGCACCCGAGCCCTCCCAGGGGGTGGGTACAATGAGCAGTTCTTC. Protein product: CASTRALPGGGYNEQFF.

The rearrangement links TRBV5-1 to TRBJ1-6, with 7 bases fitting TRBD1. The CDR3 contains 16 residues. Germline trimming cut 1 base from V and 8 bases from J; bases unmatched to any gene: 9. Germline-derived CDR1 and CDR2 are SGHRS and YFSETQ. This chain's CDR3 is CASSLITQGSYSPLHF. CDR3 DNA sequence: TGCGCCAGCAGCTTGATAACACAGGGGTCTTATTCACCCCTCCACTTT.

The count of this clone is one. The V and J genes are TRBV4-3 and TRBJ2-7; 9 bases fit TRBD1. Germline-derived CDR1 and CDR2 are LGHNA and YSLEER. The CDR3 contains 13 residues. J was trimmed by 6 bases and V by 8 bases; bases with no gene match: 8. The CDR3 region has the DNA TGCGCCAGCGGCGTGGACAGGGGAGCCGAGCAGTACTTC. Amino acid sequence: CASGVDRGAEQYF.

This clone was seen just once. The gene calls are TRBV6-5 and TRBJ2-7; tentatively, D is TRBD2 (5 bases). The CDR3 length is 15 residues. V dropped 0 bases and J dropped 7 bases, with 16 bases sitting between them. Germline V gene sequence: CDR1 MNHEY, CDR2 SVGAGI. CDR3 nucleotide sequence: TGTGCCAGCAGTTACTCAGGAGCGGTCTTTGGGGAGCAGTACTTC. Its protein product is CASSYSGAVFGEQYF.

The chain is built from TRBV15 and TRBJ1-4, with D unclear. Trimming took off 4 bases at V and 3 bases at J, with 12 bases between the two ends. This CDR3 has 15 amino acids. Germline CDR1 LNHNV, CDR2 YYDKDF (reference sequence). CDR3 in DNA: TGTGCCACCAGCACCACTCGCAGAGCTAATGAAAAACTGTTTTTT. This translates into CATSTTRRANEKLFF. Using reference TRBV15 and TRBJ1-4 for the parts outside the CDR3, the full variable domain is DAMVIQNPRYQVTQFGKPVTLSCSQTLNHNVMYWYQQKSSQAPKLLFHYYDKDFNNEADTPDNFQSRRPNTSFCFLDIRSPGLGDTAMYLCATSTTRRANEKLFFGSGTQLSVL.

CDR3 sequence reads: CASSTTGILGEQYF. CDR3 DNA: TGTGCCAGCAGCACGACCGGGATCTTAGGCGAGCAGTACTTC. The chain has TRBV28 and TRBJ2-7, with D perhaps matching TRBD2 (5 bases). Germline CDR1 is MDHEN and CDR2 is SYDVKM. This CDR3 contains 14 residues. The V and J ends lost 6 bases and 6 bases respectively, with 18 bases between them.

J is TRBJ1-5 and V is TRBV7-9; unclear D gene. V was trimmed by 3 bases and J by 7 bases, leaving 7 bases between them. Germline CDR1 is SEHNR and CDR2 is FQNEAQ (reference sequence). The CDR3 covers 12 residues. The CDR3 nucleotides read TGTGCCAGCAGCTTTGGGGAACAGCCCCAGCATTTT. It encodes CASSFGEQPQHF.

The rearrangement joins TRBV7-2 to TRBJ1-2; D perhaps matches TRBD1 (5 bases). This CDR3 has 14 amino acids. The V gene's germline CDR1 is SGHTA and CDR2 FQGNSA. Trimming removed 4 bases at V and 2 bases at J, with 11 bases between. The CDR3 protein is CASSYFDRNYGYTF. CDR3 in DNA: TGTGCCAGCAGCTACTTCGACAGAAACTATGGCTACACCTTC.

This sequence joins TRBV5-1 and TRBJ1-1, with D uncertain. V was cut by 7 bases and J by 4 bases, with 14 bases left in between. Looked up from germline, CDR1 is SGHRS and CDR2 is YFSETQ. The CDR3 loop spans 13 amino acids. As DNA, the CDR3 is TGCGCCAGCGCCATGAGTGTTTCCACTGAAGCTTTCTTT. As protein: CASAMSVSTEAFF.

The CDR3 spells CASSPGAPETQYF. CDR3 in DNA: TGTGCCAGCTCACCAGGGGCCCCAGAGACCCAGTACTTC. J is TRBJ2-5 and V is TRBV18; TRBD1 is a possible D gene (5 bases). V gave up 2 bases and J gave up 4 bases, with 8 bases separating them. The CDR3 sequence is 13 residues long. Germline CDR1 is KGHSH and CDR2 is LQKENI.

With regard to this clone: The sample carries other DNA sequences with the same CDR3. The rearrangement links TRBV5-1 to TRBJ2-3; 7 bases fit TRBD2. The CDR3 is 14 amino acids. Trimming took 2 bases from V and 4 from J; bases not matched to a gene: 4. Germline V gene data show CDR1 as SGHRS and CDR2 as YFSETQ. CDR3 sequence reads: CASSLGGGADTQYF. The DNA for the CDR3 is TGCGCCAGCAGCTTAGGTGGGGGGGCAGATACGCAGTATTTT. Using reference TRBV5-1 and TRBJ2-3 for the parts outside the CDR3, the full variable domain is KAGVTQTPRYLIKTRGQQVTLSCSPISGHRSVSWYQQTPGQGLQFLFEYFSETQRNKGNFPGRFSGRQFSNSRSEMNVSTLELGDSALYLCASSLGGGADTQYFGPGTRLTVL.

The chain employs TRBV7-9 and TRBJ1-4; D is uncertain. Per the germline V gene, CDR1 is SEHNR and CDR2 is FQNEAQ (reference sequence). This CDR3 has 15 residues. V lost 5 bases and J lost 0, with 10 bases in between. In nucleotides, the CDR3 is TGTGCCAGCAGCAATAGGGTAGCAACTAATGAAAAACTGTTTTTT. It yields the protein CASSNRVATNEKLFF.

V and J are TRBV11-1 and TRBJ1-1; 7 nucleotides agree with TRBD1. CDR3 size: 18 residues. Losses at the gene ends were 0 bases for V and 1 base for J; bases not matched to a gene: 11. Germline-derived CDR1 and CDR2 are SGHAT and FQDESV (reference sequence). The CDR3 DNA reads TGTGCCAGCAGCTTAGCGAGGGGGCGCGACGTTGGGAACACTGAAGCTTTCTTT. This encodes CASSLARGRDVGNTEAFF.

The chain carries TRBV11-2 and TRBJ2-1; D remains ambiguous. V dropped 1 base and J dropped 9 bases, with 13 bases sitting between them. Per germline, CDR1 SGHAT and CDR2 FQNNGV. The CDR3 is made up of 14 amino acids. CDR3: CASSLGLDSGEQFF. The CDR3 DNA sequence: TGTGCCAGCAGCTTAGGGCTAGATAGTGGTGAGCAGTTCTTC.

Concerning this clone itself: The same CDR3 also results from other DNA sequences found in this sample. The rearrangement joins TRBV5-4 to TRBJ1-2; 7 positions match TRBD1. Germline V lookup: CDR1 SGHNT, CDR2 YYREEE (reference sequence). After removal of 4 bases from V and 3 bases from J, the junction contained 3 bases not matched to a gene. This CDR3 region has 13 residues. The CDR3 sequence: CASSVDRYYGYTF. The CDR3 coding sequence is TGTGCCAGCAGCGTGGACAGGTACTATGGCTACACCTTC.

This chain uses TRBV4-1 with TRBJ1-5; D not certain. The length of the CDR3 is 13 residues. The V end was cut by 3 bases, the J end by 3 bases, with 6 bases between. In germline, CDR1 is MGHRA, CDR2 YSYEKL. The CDR3, as DNA: TGCGCCAGCAGCCATCCAGACAATCAGCCCCAGCATTTT. Residues: CASSHPDNQPQHF.

V and J are TRBV4-1 and TRBJ2-3; maybe TRBD2 (5 bases). V gave up 1 base and J gave up 7 bases, with 15 bases separating them. The CDR3 runs to 15 residues. Germline CDR1 MGHRA, CDR2 YSYEKL. CDR3 DNA sequence: TGCGCCAGCAGCCAAGCCTACGGGAACGCGAATACGCAGTATTTT. Amino acids: CASSQAYGNANTQYF.

J is TRBJ1-1 and V is TRBV19, with D unresolved. The CDR3 totals 15 residues. Germline CDR1 and CDR2: LNHDA and SQIVND (reference sequence). V was trimmed by 8 bases and J by 0 bases, leaving 16 bases between them. The CDR3 protein is CASEGARVMNTEAFF. CDR3 coding DNA: TGTGCCAGTGAGGGAGCGCGGGTGATGAACACTGAAGCTTTCTTT.

V is TRBV19 and J is TRBJ2-5; 8 positions match TRBD2. J lost 7 bases, V lost 2 bases, and 12 bases had no gene match. The CDR3 sequence is 16 residues long. Germline assignment: CDR1 LNHDA and CDR2 SQIVND (reference sequence). CDR3 sequence (DNA): TGTGCCAGTAGTATATCGGCTAGCGGGCTCAGTGGGACCCAGTACTTC. Amino acids: CASSISASGLSGTQYF. The full variable domain, its missing parts supplied by reference TRBV19 and TRBJ2-5, is DGGITQSPKYLFRKEGQNVTLSCEQNLNHDAMYWYRQDPGQGLRLIYYSQIVNDFQKGDIAEGYSVSREKKESFPLTVTSAQKNPTAFYLCASSISASGLSGTQYFGPGTRLLVL.

This rearrangement joins TRBV5-4 to TRBJ1-2; the D is unclear. The germline V gene encodes CDR1 SGHNT and CDR2 YYREEE (reference sequence). This CDR3 comprises 14 residues. V was cut by 4 bases and J by 5 bases, with 15 bases left in between. The chain's CDR3 is CASSITDAAYGYTF. CDR3 nucleotide sequence: TGTGCCAGCAGCATCACAGACGCGGCATATGGCTACACCTTC.